The next 31 T cell receptor beta chains were all read from a single sample in a study of PD-1 blockade in mismatch repair-deficient tumors. Measured with immunoSEQ multiplex PCR; TCRdb has only the in-frame clones, and not every one. This sample has about 63,000 clones, with approximately 90% found just once. This sample comprised peripheral blood, obtained 52 weeks after starting pembrolizumab. Source of these receptors: an adult with mismatch repair-deficient cancer.

This clone came up once. This chain links TRBV5-1 with TRBJ2-3; D is undetermined. Looked up from germline, CDR1 is SGHRS and CDR2 is YFSETQ. This CDR3 contains 13 residues. Deletions cut 1 base from V and 4 bases from J, with 7 bases between. In DNA form, the CDR3 reads TGCGCCAGCAGCTTGAGGGCAGCAGATACGCAGTATTTT. This sequence encodes CASSLRAADTQYF. The complete variable domain, with remaining parts taken from reference TRBV5-1 and TRBJ2-3, reads KAGVTQTPRYLIKTRGQQVTLSCSPISGHRSVSWYQQTPGQGLQFLFEYFSETQRNKGNFPGRFSGRQFSNSRSEMNVSTLELGDSALYLCASSLRAADTQYFGPGTRLTVL.

The V gene is TRBV28, the J gene TRBJ2-3; no firm D call. CDR1 is MDHEN, CDR2 SYDVKM, per germline. The length of the CDR3 is 14 residues. The V gene lost 3 bases and the J gene lost 2 bases, with 9 bases spanning the gap. The CDR3 loop is CASSFSGVTDTQYF. The CDR3 nucleotides are TGTGCCAGCAGTTTCAGTGGGGTCACAGATACGCAGTATTTT.

CDR3 coding DNA: TGTGCCAGCAGCACCCATACTGAGCAGTTCTTC. Residues: CASSTHTEQFF. V usage is TRBV7-9 and J usage is TRBJ2-1; D remains ambiguous. Per germline, CDR1 SEHNR and CDR2 FQNEAQ (reference sequence). The CDR3 totals 11 residues. The V and J ends lost 5 bases and 9 bases respectively, with 8 bases between them. Combining the CDR3 with reference TRBV7-9 and TRBJ2-1 gives the whole variable domain DTGVSQNPRHKITKRGQNVTFRCDPISEHNRLYWYRQTLGQGPEFLTYFQNEAQLEKSRLLSDRFSAERPKGSFSTLEIQRTEQGDSAMYLCASSTHTEQFFGPGTRLTVL.

The chain uses TRBV5-1 and TRBJ2-7; D might be TRBD1 (5 bases). Trimming took off 5 bases at V and 5 bases at J, with 8 bases between the two ends. From germline, CDR1 is SGHRS and CDR2 YFSETQ. This CDR3 comprises 11 residues. CDR3 in amino acids: CASSAGNEQYF. CDR3 bases: TGCGCCAGCAGTGCAGGGAACGAGCAGTACTTC.

The CDR3 loop is CASSQERQFNQPQHF. CDR3 in DNA: TGCGCCAGCAGCCAAGAACGCCAGTTCAATCAGCCCCAGCATTTT. V is TRBV4-1 and J is TRBJ1-5, with D unclear. This CDR3 comprises 15 residues. Trimming removed 0 bases at V and 3 bases at J, with 9 bases between. The germline CDR1 and CDR2 sequences are MGHRA and YSYEKL.

The chain links TRBV4-2 to TRBJ2-1; 8 bases fit TRBD2. V lost 3 bases to trimming and J lost 3 bases; unmatched junction nucleotides: 4. The CDR3 is 15 amino acids. Germline V CDR1 and CDR2: LGHNA, YNFKEQ. The DNA of the CDR3 is TGTGCCAGCAGCCAGCGGGAGGACGTCTACAATGAGCAGTTCTTC. Amino acids: CASSQREDVYNEQFF.

J is TRBJ1-2 and V is TRBV7-2, with unresolved D. CDR3 length equals 12 residues. Germline V gene sequence: CDR1 SGHTA, CDR2 FQGNSA. V was cut by 3 bases and J by 3 bases, with 5 bases left in between. The CDR3 protein is CASSFVYYGYTF. DNA of the CDR3: TGTGCCAGCAGCTTCGTTTACTATGGCTACACCTTC.

The chain carries TRBV4-1 and TRBJ1-5; D possibly corresponds to TRBD1 (6 bases). V lost 4 bases and J lost 3, with 13 bases in between. Germline-derived CDR1 and CDR2 are MGHRA and YSYEKL. The CDR3 loop spans 15 amino acids. CDR3 in DNA: TGCGCCAGCAGCCCACAACAGGGTTCCAATCAGCCCCAGCATTTT. It encodes CASSPQQGSNQPQHF.

The rearrangement links TRBV10-3 to TRBJ2-7, with D perhaps TRBD2 (6 bases). Trimming pared 2 bases from V and 2 bases from J, leaving 13 bases between. This CDR3 region has 15 residues. CDR1 ENHRY and CDR2 SYGVKD come from the germline V gene. The CDR3 bases are TGTGCCATCAGTGAGACCAGCGGGTCCCCCTACGAGCAGTACTTC. It encodes CAISETSGSPYEQYF.

The chain recombines TRBV19 with TRBJ2-2, with D perhaps matching TRBD1 (6 bases). Trimming left V 7 bases short and J 7 bases short, with 16 bases between. CDR1 and CDR2 from the germline V gene are LNHDA and SQIVND (reference sequence). The CDR3 covers 14 residues. CDR3 sequence reads: CASNPGQNLGELFF. The CDR3 DNA follows: TGTGCCAGTAATCCGGGACAAAACCTCGGGGAGCTGTTTTTT. Together with reference TRBV19 and TRBJ2-2, the CDR3 gives the full variable domain: DGGITQSPKYLFRKEGQNVTLSCEQNLNHDAMYWYRQDPGQGLRLIYYSQIVNDFQKGDIAEGYSVSREKKESFPLTVTSAQKNPTAFYLCASNPGQNLGELFFGEGSRLTVL.

CDR3 coding DNA: TGTGCCAGCAGTGAAGACAGGGGGCGGAAAACCGGGGAGCTGTTTTTT. Translating gives CASSEDRGRKTGELFF. The chain is built from TRBV4-2 and TRBJ2-2, with 10 nucleotides matching TRBD1. The germline CDR1 and CDR2 sequences are LGHNA and YNFKEQ. The CDR3 loop spans 16 amino acids. The trim removed 6 bases at V and 5 bases at J, leaving 9 bases unmatched.

The gene calls are TRBV15 and TRBJ2-1, with unresolved D. The CDR3 is made up of 15 amino acids. Germline V gene sequence: CDR1 LNHNV, CDR2 YYDKDF (reference sequence). V shed 8 bases and J shed 5 bases, with 19 bases lying between them. The CDR3 sequence is CATQKRRNTDNEQFF. The CDR3 DNA sequence: TGTGCCACCCAAAAGCGTCGGAATACAGACAATGAGCAGTTCTTC.

This chain joins TRBV19 and TRBJ2-6, with D hard to call. Germline-derived CDR1 and CDR2 are LNHDA and SQIVND (reference sequence). This CDR3 has 13 residues. Trimming cost V 6 bases and J 4 bases, with 7 bases left between them. CDR3 DNA: TGTGCCAGTAGAAATCACGGGGCCAACGTCCTGACTTTC. It specifies CASRNHGANVLTF.

The sample holds a few counts of this clone. J is TRBJ2-7 and V is TRBV6-5; D might be TRBD1 or TRBD2, each matching 5 bases. The CDR3 sequence is 15 residues long. V shed 6 bases and J shed 0 bases, with 15 bases lying between them. Germline CDR1 reads MNHEY; CDR2 reads SVGAGI. The CDR3: CASRKGDGSSYEQYF. CDR3 coding DNA: TGTGCCAGCAGAAAAGGGGACGGAAGCTCCTACGAGCAGTACTTC.

The CDR3 sequence is CASSRTGNTAGELFF. The CDR3 nucleotides are TGTGCCAGCAGCAGAACAGGGAACACAGCCGGGGAGCTGTTTTTT. This chain joins TRBV6-6 and TRBJ2-2; possibly TRBD1 for D (6 bases). V dropped 6 bases and J dropped 6 bases, with 17 bases sitting between them. This CDR3 spans 15 amino acids. Germline V gives CDR1 MNHNY, CDR2 SVGAGI (reference sequence).

This clone is categorized as hyperexpanded (1% or more). This sequence joins TRBV6-1 and TRBJ2-7, with D hard to call. Germline V gene lookup returns CDR1 MNHNS and CDR2 SASEGT. V was clipped by 1 base and J by 4 bases, with 11 bases between them. The CDR3 is made up of 14 amino acids. The CDR3 DNA is TGTGCCAGCAGTGAAGACGGATCCGTTTACGAGCAGTACTTC. Translating it yields CASSEDGSVYEQYF.

The genes are TRBV7-2 and TRBJ2-1; 11 bases are a match to TRBD2. Losses at the gene ends were 5 bases for V and 6 bases for J; bases not matched to a gene: 3. Germline V gene sequence: CDR1 SGHTA, CDR2 FQGNSA. The CDR3 extends over 14 amino acids. The CDR3 loop reads CASSTGTSGNEQFF. CDR3 DNA: TGTGCCAGCAGCACGGGGACTAGCGGCAATGAGCAGTTCTTC.

V and J are TRBV7-9 and TRBJ1-1; D possibly corresponds to TRBD1 (5 bases). This CDR3 is built from 12 residues. Trimming removed 5 bases from V and 11 bases from J, with 15 bases in between. Germline V gives CDR1 SEHNR, CDR2 FQNEAQ (reference sequence). This CDR3 is CASSRSGDPAFF. DNA of the CDR3: TGTGCCAGCAGCCGATCTGGGGACCCGGCTTTCTTT.

The chain uses TRBV11-1 and TRBJ1-1; the D gene is possibly TRBD1 (6 bases). The CDR3 is 12 residues long. Germline loops: CDR1 SGHAT, CDR2 FQDESV (reference sequence). Trimming stripped 3 bases from V and 11 bases from J, with 13 bases between. CDR3 sequence reads: CASSFSGALAFF. CDR3 DNA sequence: TGTGCCAGCAGCTTCTCGGGGGCATTGGCTTTCTTT.

The V gene is TRBV4-3, the J gene TRBJ1-5; D call uncertain. The ends were cut back, 2 bases at V and 0 bases at J, with 11 bases in the middle. CDR3 length: 16 amino acids. CDR1 is LGHNA and CDR2 is YSLEER in the germline V gene. CDR3 sequence (DNA): TGCGCCAGCAGCCAAAGGTGGACGGATAGCAATCAGCCCCAGCATTTT. Translation gives CASSQRWTDSNQPQHF.

The chain couples TRBV20-1 to TRBJ2-7; no clear D gene. Trimming shortened V by 4 bases and J by 3 bases, and 7 bases separated the two germline ends. Looked up from germline, CDR1 is DFQATT and CDR2 is SNEGSKA (reference sequence). The CDR3 covers 11 residues. CDR3 sequence reads: CSANLFYEQYF. The CDR3 nucleotides read TGCAGTGCTAATCTTTTCTACGAGCAGTACTTC.

The CDR3 sequence is CAWSLSSGNEQYF. The CDR3 DNA sequence: TGTGCCTGGAGTTTATCCAGCGGGAACGAGCAGTACTTC. The chain joins TRBV30 to TRBJ2-7; 7 nucleotides align to TRBD2. CDR1 and CDR2 (germline): GTSNPN, SVGIG (reference sequence). The CDR3 consists of 13 residues. V shed 2 bases, J shed 5 bases, and the junction held 6 bases outside the gene matches.

This sequence joins TRBV19 and TRBJ1-1; a weak D match, TRBD1 (6 bases). The length of the CDR3 is 15 residues. V was clipped by 3 bases and J by 3 bases, with 14 bases between them. Germline V lookup: CDR1 LNHDA, CDR2 SQIVND (reference sequence). CDR3 loop: CASSISGGGDTEAFF. CDR3 in DNA: TGTGCCAGTAGTATTTCGGGGGGCGGTGACACTGAAGCTTTCTTT.

This clone came up a few times. This chain uses TRBV10-3 with TRBJ2-1; TRBD2 is a possible D gene (6 bases). This CDR3 has 14 residues. V was pared by 8 bases and J by 5 bases, with 16 bases between. The germline V gene has CDR1 ENHRY and CDR2 SYGVKD. The CDR3 loop is CAIGTSILNNEQFF. The CDR3 region has the DNA TGTGCCATCGGGACTTCCATTCTTAACAATGAGCAGTTCTTC.

This clone turned up a few times. The chain employs TRBV11-1 and TRBJ2-7, with D perhaps given as TRBD1 or TRBD2 (5 bases each). V lost 4 bases, J lost 5 bases, and 15 bases lay in between. The CDR3 covers 14 residues. Germline-derived CDR1 and CDR2 are SGHAT and FQDESV (reference sequence). The chain's CDR3 is CASSSGPYLDEQYF. The CDR3 nucleotides are TGTGCCAGCAGCTCGGGACCATACCTGGACGAGCAGTACTTC.

The chain recombines TRBV6-1 with TRBJ1-1, with D possibly being TRBD1 (6 bases). The germline CDR1 and CDR2 sequences are MNHNS and SASEGT. The CDR3 runs to 15 residues. Trimming left V 5 bases short and J 1 base short, with 14 bases between. CDR3 sequence: CASSPNREGNTEAFF. For the CDR3, the DNA is TGTGCCAGCAGTCCAAACAGGGAGGGGAACACTGAAGCTTTCTTT.

This chain uses TRBV5-1 with TRBJ2-5; perhaps TRBD2 as D (5 bases). Germline V gene data show CDR1 as SGHRS and CDR2 as YFSETQ. Trimming pared 0 bases from V and 3 bases from J, leaving 9 bases between. The CDR3 consists of 14 residues. The CDR3 DNA sequence: TGCGCCAGCAGCTTGGGAGGTAGCGAAGAGACCCAGTACTTC. This translates into CASSLGGSEETQYF.

This chain joins TRBV4-1 and TRBJ2-7, with 11 bases aligning to TRBD2. V lost 1 base and J lost 0; bases outside the gene matches: 11. The germline V gene encodes CDR1 MGHRA and CDR2 YSYEKL. There are 19 residues in the CDR3. The CDR3 DNA is TGCGCCAGCAGCCAAGTTGTTCAGACTAGCGGGGAAAGCTCCTACGAGCAGTACTTC. This gives the protein CASSQVVQTSGESSYEQYF.

This chain connects TRBV19 to TRBJ2-7; 8 positions agree with TRBD1. The CDR3 covers 15 residues. Looked up from germline, CDR1 is LNHDA and CDR2 is SQIVND (reference sequence). Unmatched junction bases numbered 4, after V lost 3 bases and J lost 0 bases. The CDR3 coding sequence is TGTGCCAGTAGTATCGGACAGGGCTACTCCTACGAGCAGTACTTC. It encodes CASSIGQGYSYEQYF.

The CDR3 loop reads CASSFAGGGEQYF. The CDR3 region has the DNA TGTGCCAGCAGCTTCGCAGGGGGTGGCGAGCAGTACTTC. The J gene is TRBJ2-7, the V gene TRBV7-9; 7 bases are a match to TRBD1. CDR1 is SEHNR and CDR2 is FQNEAQ in the germline V gene (reference sequence). The ends lost 3 bases at V and 6 bases at J; junction bases unmatched: 5. The CDR3 loop spans 13 amino acids.

The genes are TRBV29-1 and TRBJ1-1; TRBD1 is a possible D gene (5 bases). Germline V gene data show CDR1 as SQVTM and CDR2 as ANQGSEA. V was pared by 4 bases and J by 3 bases, with 6 bases between. The CDR3 totals 11 residues. The CDR3 DNA sequence: TGCAGCGTTGGGGGGGACACTGAAGCTTTCTTT. It encodes CSVGGDTEAFF. The full variable domain, its missing parts supplied by reference TRBV29-1 and TRBJ1-1, is SAVISQKPSRDICQRGTSLTIQCQVDSQVTMMFWYRQQPGQSLTLIATANQGSEATYESGFVIDKFPISRPNLTFSTLTVSNMSPEDSSIYLCSVGGDTEAFFGQGTRLTVV.